This T cell receptor (beta chain) was sequenced in a study of cytomegalovirus exposure and HLA in healthy donors. Study-level points and caveats: Sequencing depth roughly uniform across donors was assumed in presence/absence analyses. In vitro data verified a few CMV-associated chains as specific for CMV antigens. A later analysis showed HLA-associated TCR beta chains outstripping equally common others in clonal expansion.

Concerning this clone itself: Its antigen is still unknown. An end of the junction differs from the germline gene, which may be a read error.

Primers for the PCR totalled 60 Vbeta and 13 Jbeta. Measured with immunoSEQ multiplex PCR; TCRdb has only the in-frame clones, and not every one. The sample holds 120,000 or so clones, around 84% seen once. CDR1 is SEHNR and CDR2 is FQNEAQ in the germline V gene (reference sequence). The CDR3 length is 13 residues. The clonotype was recovered from a woman between 35 and 50 years old in good health and CMV-seronegative. The chain uses TRBV7-9 and TRBJ2-1, with unresolved D. Source material: PBMCs. The CDR3 reads CSSSSSRYNEQFF. CDR3 bases: TGTTCCAGCAGCTCCTCCCGGTACAATGAGCAGTTCTTC.